This TCR beta chain was identified during a study of CD8+ T cells in alopecia areata. Points from the study as a whole: Researchers report lesional scalp, most notably alopecia totalis/universalis, outstripped normal scalp in clonality.

About this clone itself: Its antigen is currently unknown.

From alopecia areata patients, lesional scalp punch biopsies and peripheral blood were collected. Reverse transcription of extracted RNA yielded cDNA, which provided the sequencing template. The data were produced by immunoSEQ multiplex PCR, yet TCRdb's version contains in-frame clones alone and is incomplete. Of 170,000 or so clones in the sample, roughly 65% were seen once. From germline, CDR1 is SQVTM and CDR2 ANQGSEA. The germline V and J ends were trimmed by 2 bases and 8 bases, with 9 bases remaining between them. This CDR3 spans 11 amino acids. V and J are TRBV29-1 and TRBJ1-1; unclear D gene. Sequencing was performed on CD4+ T cells sorted from blood, taken at week 0. This TCR came from a human donor with alopecia areata. As DNA, the CDR3 is TGCAGCGTTGAACCCCCCAGGGAAGCTTTCTTT. Amino acids: CSVEPPREAFF.